These T cell receptor beta chains were read from a single sample in a study of blood T cell repertoires in COVID-19. Sequencing was performed with immunoSEQ multiplex PCR; in TCRdb, only in-frame clones are kept and a portion is missing. The repertoire holds tens of thousands of clones, with roughly 80% as singletons. Sequencing input: peripheral blood. These receptors all come from a human donor with acute or convalescent COVID-19. The donor label of this sample is uncertain. Both conserved end residues are part of each CDR3. The order of the fields is clone size, V gene, J gene, D gene, CDR3 protein, CDR3 DNA. The D gene is left open where the match is weak. Clone size is given for some rows only: seen once, a few or many times, or a class if the clone is expanded.

clone_size: once
v_call: TRBV7-9
j_call: TRBJ1-1
d_call: -
cdr3_aa: CASSLEGGSEAFF
cdr3_nt: TGTGCCAGCAGCTTAGAGGGCGGGTCTGAAGCTTTCTTT

clone_size: -
v_call: TRBV24-1
j_call: TRBJ2-7
d_call: -
cdr3_aa: CATSDFFDSEQYF
cdr3_nt: TGTGCCACCAGTGATTTCTTCGACAGCGAGCAGTACTTC

clone_size: -
v_call: TRBV29-1
j_call: TRBJ1-5
d_call: TRBD1
cdr3_aa: CSVETGGQGQPQHF
cdr3_nt: TGCAGCGTGGAGACAGGGGGCCAAGGTCAGCCCCAGCATTTT

clone_size: -
v_call: TRBV5-1
j_call: TRBJ2-3
d_call: TRBD2
cdr3_aa: CASSLGASGSLSTDTQYF
cdr3_nt: TGCGCCAGCAGCTTGGGGGCTAGCGGGAGTCTCAGCACAGATACGCAGTATTTT

clone_size: few
v_call: TRBV7-6
j_call: TRBJ2-7
d_call: TRBD1
cdr3_aa: CASSLVFPRQGANYEQYF
cdr3_nt: TGTGCCAGCAGCTTAGTTTTCCCCCGACAGGGGGCTAACTACGAGCAGTACTTC

clone_size: -
v_call: TRBV15
j_call: TRBJ2-1
d_call: TRBD2
cdr3_aa: CATSRSGSGNEQFF
cdr3_nt: TGTGCCACCAGTCGGAGCGGGAGTGGCAATGAGCAGTTCTTC

clone_size: -
v_call: TRBV19
j_call: TRBJ2-1
d_call: TRBD1
cdr3_aa: CASSIGDRGFNEQFF
cdr3_nt: TGTGCCAGTAGTATTGGGGACAGGGGGTTCAATGAGCAGTTCTTC

clone_size: -
v_call: TRBV7-9
j_call: TRBJ1-2
d_call: -
cdr3_aa: CASSKGDYMAAYGYTF
cdr3_nt: TGTGCCAGCAGCAAAGGGGACTACATGGCGGCCTATGGCTACACCTTC

clone_size: -
v_call: TRBV7-8
j_call: TRBJ1-3
d_call: TRBD1
cdr3_aa: CASSLSRGQGGNTIYF
cdr3_nt: TGTGCCAGCAGCTTAAGTAGAGGACAGGGAGGAAACACCATATATTTT

clone_size: once
v_call: TRBV6-5
j_call: TRBJ1-2
d_call: TRBD1
cdr3_aa: CASRHGQGVAYGYTF
cdr3_nt: TGTGCCAGCAGACACGGGCAGGGGGTCGCCTATGGCTACACCTTC

clone_size: -
v_call: TRBV5-1
j_call: TRBJ2-5
d_call: -
cdr3_aa: CASSSVGGGQETQYF
cdr3_nt: TGCGCCAGCAGCTCAGTGGGGGGAGGCCAAGAGACCCAGTACTTC

clone_size: -
v_call: TRBV19
j_call: TRBJ2-1
d_call: TRBD1
cdr3_aa: CASSSRTGMVGEQFF
cdr3_nt: TGTGCCAGTAGCTCTCGGACAGGGATGGTTGGTGAGCAGTTCTTC

clone_size: once
v_call: TRBV4-3
j_call: TRBJ2-7
d_call: TRBD1
cdr3_aa: CASSHRTGGYEQYF
cdr3_nt: TGCGCCAGCAGCCACAGGACAGGGGGTTACGAGCAGTACTTC

clone_size: -
v_call: TRBV5-1
j_call: TRBJ2-2
d_call: -
cdr3_aa: CASSLLRGLNTGELFF
cdr3_nt: TGCGCCAGCAGCTTGTTGAGGGGGTTGAACACCGGGGAGCTGTTTTTT

clone_size: -
v_call: TRBV7-9
j_call: TRBJ2-2
d_call: TRBD2
cdr3_aa: CASRSGGSTGELFF
cdr3_nt: TGTGCCAGCCGGAGCGGGGGTTCCACCGGGGAGCTGTTTTTT

clone_size: -
v_call: TRBV6-2/TRBV6-3
j_call: TRBJ2-5
d_call: TRBD2
cdr3_aa: CASSTGTSGARETQYF
cdr3_nt: TGTGCCAGCAGCACCGGGACTAGCGGGGCTAGGGAGACCCAGTACTTC

clone_size: once
v_call: TRBV6-1
j_call: TRBJ2-7
d_call: -
cdr3_aa: CASSEYRGGSYEQYF
cdr3_nt: TGTGCCAGCAGTGAATACAGGGGAGGCTCCTACGAGCAGTACTTC

clone_size: -
v_call: TRBV19
j_call: TRBJ1-1
d_call: -
cdr3_aa: CASKITVNTEAFF
cdr3_nt: TGTGCCAGTAAAATAACGGTGAACACTGAAGCTTTCTTT

clone_size: few
v_call: TRBV7-9
j_call: TRBJ2-7
d_call: -
cdr3_aa: CASRPPQALTYEQYF
cdr3_nt: TGTGCCAGCAGACCCCCTCAGGCTTTAACCTACGAGCAGTACTTC

clone_size: -
v_call: TRBV3-1/TRBV3-2
j_call: TRBJ1-5
d_call: -
cdr3_aa: CASSQEGRLQHF
cdr3_nt: TGTGCCAGCAGCCAAGAGGGCAGGCTCCAGCATTTT

clone_size: -
v_call: TRBV10-3
j_call: TRBJ2-3
d_call: TRBD2
cdr3_aa: CAIGRPGLAGGFTDTQYF
cdr3_nt: TGTGCCATCGGAAGACCGGGACTAGCGGGGGGATTCACAGATACGCAGTATTTT

clone_size: few
v_call: TRBV6-1
j_call: TRBJ2-3
d_call: -
cdr3_aa: CASSEAGGETDTQYF
cdr3_nt: TGTGCCAGCAGTGAAGCTGGCGGGGAGACAGATACGCAGTATTTT

clone_size: -
v_call: TRBV5-1
j_call: TRBJ2-2
d_call: TRBD1
cdr3_aa: CASSFTGVVAGELFF
cdr3_nt: TGCGCCAGCAGCTTCACAGGGGTGGTGGCCGGGGAGCTGTTTTTT

clone_size: -
v_call: TRBV14
j_call: TRBJ2-1
d_call: TRBD2
cdr3_aa: CASSQGATSGPYNEQFF
cdr3_nt: TGTGCCAGCAGCCAAGGGGCCACTAGCGGGCCCTACAATGAGCAGTTCTTC

clone_size: -
v_call: TRBV5-5
j_call: TRBJ1-1
d_call: TRBD1
cdr3_aa: CASSISTGGNTEAFF
cdr3_nt: TGTGCCAGCAGCATATCGACAGGGGGCAATACTGAAGCTTTCTTT

clone_size: few
v_call: TRBV3-1/TRBV3-2
j_call: TRBJ2-1
d_call: -
cdr3_aa: CASSQDPQGHNEQFF
cdr3_nt: TGTGCCAGCAGCCAAGATCCGCAGGGCCACAATGAGCAGTTCTTC

clone_size: -
v_call: TRBV27
j_call: TRBJ1-2
d_call: -
cdr3_aa: CASSLKPGSNYGYTF
cdr3_nt: TGTGCCAGCAGTTTAAAACCAGGGTCTAACTATGGCTACACCTTC

clone_size: -
v_call: TRBV19
j_call: TRBJ1-5
d_call: -
cdr3_aa: CASSGGGRAHQPQHF
cdr3_nt: TGTGCCAGTAGCGGAGGAGGGAGGGCGCATCAGCCCCAGCATTTT

clone_size: -
v_call: TRBV18
j_call: TRBJ1-4
d_call: TRBD1
cdr3_aa: CASSLQGPNEKLFF
cdr3_nt: TGTGCCAGCTCATTACAGGGGCCTAATGAAAAACTGTTTTTT

clone_size: -
v_call: TRBV3-1/TRBV3-2
j_call: TRBJ1-4
d_call: TRBD1
cdr3_aa: CASSPGQGAIVGKLFF
cdr3_nt: TGTGCCAGCAGTCCCGGACAGGGGGCGATAGTTGGAAAACTGTTTTTT

clone_size: -
v_call: TRBV30
j_call: TRBJ1-5
d_call: -
cdr3_aa: CAWSVRQRSNQPQHF
cdr3_nt: TGTGCCTGGAGTGTTCGACAGAGGAGCAATCAGCCCCAGCATTTT

clone_size: few
v_call: TRBV5-1
j_call: TRBJ2-5
d_call: TRBD2
cdr3_aa: CASSLLGLAGMETQYF
cdr3_nt: TGCGCCAGCAGCCTACTGGGACTAGCGGGGATGGAGACCCAGTACTTC

clone_size: -
v_call: TRBV7-9
j_call: TRBJ2-3
d_call: -
cdr3_aa: CASSAGLGSTQYF
cdr3_nt: TGTGCCAGCAGTGCAGGGTTGGGTAGTACGCAGTATTTT